Listed below are T cell receptor beta chains from one sample, sequenced in a study of T-cell reconstitution after alpha-beta-depleted transplantation in children. TCRdb re-called the PCR reads through MiXCR, storing one row per CDR3 protein. The data hold around 490,000 distinct CDR3 sequences, with approximately 10% observed a single time. This specimen was PBMCs, mostly from graft donor cells, taken 180 days after TCRalphabeta/CD19-depleted stem cell transplant. Source of these receptors: a female patient aged 2 to 10 who had a stem cell transplant for aplastic anemia, so the T cells may come from the graft donor. The CDR3 runs from the conserved cysteine through the conserved F or W. The D gene is left open where the match is weak. Only part of the rows carry a size: once, few, many, or a class if the clone is expanded.

j_call	v_call	clone_size	d_call	cdr3_aa	cdr3_nt
TRBJ2-1	TRBV12-3/TRBV12-4	few	-	CASTTGSIARYAVTAEQFF	TGTGCCAGCACTACCGGGAGTATAGCGCGATATGCAGTTACAGCTGAGCAGTTCTTC
TRBJ2-5	TRBV10-3	many	-	CAIGLRVQETQYF	TGTGCCATCGGCCTTAGGGTCCAAGAGACCCAGTACTTC
TRBJ1-1	TRBV30	-	-	CAWTGELNTEAFF	TGTGCCTGGACAGGAGAATTAAACACTGAAGCTTTCTTT
TRBJ2-1	TRBV6-2/TRBV6-3	few	-	CASSYNFNTRWQFF	TGTGCCAGCAGTTACAATTTTAACACGCGCTGGCAGTTCTTC
TRBJ1-4	TRBV7-9	-	-	CASSLNTGYNEKLFF	TGTGCCAGCAGCTTAAATACAGGTTATAATGAAAAACTGTTTTTT
TRBJ1-1	TRBV10-3	many	-	CAISEAGSWGAFF	TGTGCCATCAGTGAAGCAGGGAGTTGGGGAGCTTTCTTT
TRBJ2-2	TRBV5-1	many	TRBD2	CASSLWAGAGELFF	TGCGCCAGCAGCCTCTGGGCGGGAGCCGGGGAGCTGTTTTTT
TRBJ2-1	TRBV6-5	-	TRBD2	CASSYESGLAWNEQFF	TGTGCCAGCAGTTACGAGTCGGGACTAGCATGGAATGAGCAGTTCTTC
TRBJ1-4	TRBV12-3/TRBV12-4	few	-	CASSLPGGLREKLFF	TGTGCCAGCAGTTTACCTGGTGGGCTCCGAGAAAAACTGTTTTTT
TRBJ2-1	TRBV24-1	many	TRBD2	CATSDLLAGGRGEQFF	TGTGCCACCAGTGATTTGCTTGCGGGAGGCCGGGGTGAGCAGTTCTTC
TRBJ2-1	TRBV5-1	many	TRBD2	CASSLRSGSAYNEQFF	TGCGCCAGCAGCTTGAGAAGCGGGAGTGCCTACAATGAGCAGTTCTTC
TRBJ1-2	TRBV2	-	-	CATAHSMAGEKRGYTF	TGTGCCACCGCACATTCGATGGCAGGCGAAAAGCGTGGCTACACCTTC
TRBJ2-2	TRBV11-3	-	TRBD1	CASSLGGTGGTGELFF	TGTGCCAGCAGCTTAGGCGGGACAGGGGGCACCGGGGAGCTGTTTTTT
TRBJ1-5	TRBV28	-	-	CASSLRPGAGNQPQHF	TGTGCCAGCAGTTTGCGGCCGGGGGCGGGTAATCAGCCCCAGCATTTT
TRBJ2-3	TRBV7-9	few	-	CASSLPRDDPTDTQYF	TGTGCCAGCAGCTTGCCGCGGGACGACCCCACAGATACGCAGTATTTT
TRBJ2-5	TRBV29-1	many	-	CSVKGALKETQYF	TGCAGCGTGAAAGGGGCCCTCAAAGAGACCCAGTACTTC
TRBJ2-6	TRBV27	few	-	CASSPGTGANVLTF	TGTGCCAGCAGCCCAGGGACTGGGGCCAACGTCCTGACTTTC
TRBJ2-1	TRBV3-1	few	TRBD2	CASSPAGQGTSGSHNEQFF	TGTGCCAGCAGCCCTGCGGGACAGGGGACTAGCGGGAGCCACAATGAGCAGTTCTTC
TRBJ1-1	TRBV4-1	-	-	CASSQAEFLGNTEAFF	TGCGCCAGCAGCCAAGCAGAGTTTCTTGGGAACACTGAAGCTTTCTTT
TRBJ2-3	TRBV18	-	TRBD2	CASSPPLPWTSGKNTQYF	TGTGCCAGCTCACCACCACTCCCCTGGACTAGCGGGAAAAATACGCAGTATTTT
TRBJ2-7	TRBV20-1	-	-	CSARDPGGAGYERYF	TGCAGTGCTAGAGATCCAGGAGGGGCAGGGTACGAGCGGTACTTC
TRBJ1-4	TRBV12-3/TRBV12-4	-	-	CASSLGPGLEKLFF	TGTGCCAGCAGTTTAGGGCCAGGGCTGGAAAAACTGTTTTTT
TRBJ2-3	TRBV7-6	-	-	CASSPGTGVAAQYF	TGTGCCAGCAGCCCCGGGACCGGGGTGGCGGCGCAGTATTTT
TRBJ1-1	TRBV9	few	-	CASSVVLGFTEAFF	TGTGCCAGCAGCGTAGTCTTAGGGTTCACTGAAGCTTTCTTT
TRBJ2-1	TRBV28	-	-	CASSLSLGAEQFF	TGTGCCAGCAGTTTATCCTTAGGGGCGGAGCAGTTCTTC
TRBJ2-3	TRBV7-8	many	TRBD2	CASCLSGGTDTQYF	TGTGCCAGCTGCCTGAGCGGGGGCACAGATACGCAGTATTTT
TRBJ2-4	TRBV28	-	TRBD2	CASKLAGGPLYF	TGTGCCAGCAAGCTAGCGGGAGGGCCTCTTTACTTC
TRBJ2-3	TRBV20-1	-	-	CSARGTSRPDTQYF	TGCAGTGCTAGAGGGACGAGTAGGCCAGATACGCAGTATTTT
TRBJ2-2	TRBV5-1	-	TRBD2	CASSLALAGMGGELFF	TGCGCCAGCAGCTTGGCCCTAGCGGGAATGGGCGGGGAGCTGTTTTTT
TRBJ1-2	TRBV3-1	few	-	CASSQINIGFWTF	TGTGCCAGCAGCCAAATTAATATCGGCTTCTGGACCTTC
TRBJ2-3	TRBV2	many	-	CASTSVQRVEYF	TGTGCCAGCACGAGTGTTCAACGCGTTGAGTATTTT
TRBJ1-3	TRBV11-2	-	-	CASSSPLKSGNTIYF	TGTGCCAGCAGCTCCCCCTTGAAGTCCGGAAACACCATATATTTT
TRBJ2-7	TRBV27	-	-	CASGGSGSYEQYF	TGTGCCAGCGGAGGTTCGGGGTCCTACGAGCAGTACTTC
TRBJ2-1	TRBV29-1	-	-	CSVDPYNEQFF	TGCAGCGTTGACCCCTACAATGAGCAGTTCTTC
TRBJ1-1	TRBV5-1	-	-	CASSTSEVNTEAFF	TGCGCCAGCAGCACCTCGGAGGTGAACACTGAAGCTTTCTTT
TRBJ1-1	TRBV29-1	-	-	CSVPRKGLTEAFF	TGCAGCGTACCCAGGAAGGGACTCACTGAAGCTTTCTTT
TRBJ2-5	TRBV20-1	-	-	CSALEKQPLETQYF	TGCAGTGCCTTAGAAAAACAGCCTTTAGAGACCCAGTACTTC
TRBJ1-5	TRBV24-1	-	-	CATSDSSRASGPQHF	TGTGCCACCAGTGATTCCTCTCGGGCCTCGGGGCCCCAGCATTTT
TRBJ2-3	TRBV14	few	TRBD2	CASSQVAGHLVDTQYF	TGTGCCAGCAGCCAAGTAGCGGGACACCTCGTCGATACGCAGTATTTT
TRBJ1-1	TRBV12-3/TRBV12-4	few	TRBD1	CASSSRDRDGAFF	TGTGCCAGCAGTTCCCGGGACAGGGACGGGGCTTTCTTT
TRBJ2-7	TRBV6-5	-	-	CASSYGRGATYEQYF	TGTGCCAGCAGCTACGGGAGAGGTGCGACCTACGAGCAGTACTTC
TRBJ2-7	TRBV20-1	few	TRBD1	CSARDRQGAYEQYF	TGCAGTGCTAGAGATAGACAGGGGGCCTACGAGCAGTACTTC
TRBJ2-4	TRBV29-1	-	TRBD2	CSVATSGRAKNIQYF	TGCAGCGTCGCCACTAGCGGGAGAGCCAAAAACATTCAGTACTTC
TRBJ2-3	TRBV9	few	-	CASSVAGVTDTQYF	TGTGCCAGCAGCGTAGCGGGAGTCACAGATACGCAGTATTTT
TRBJ2-4	TRBV20-1	many	-	CSARETGAKNIQYF	TGCAGTGCTAGAGAAACAGGGGCCAAAAACATTCAGTACTTC
TRBJ1-1	TRBV5-1	many	-	CASSLRTVVNTEAFF	TGCGCCAGCAGCCTAAGGACAGTCGTGAACACTGAAGCTTTCTTT
TRBJ2-7	TRBV11-2	few	-	CASSFRRSTPYEQYF	TGTGCCAGCAGCTTCCGAAGATCAACCCCCTACGAGCAGTACTTC
TRBJ2-1	TRBV4-3	few	-	CASSQEFPDYNEQFF	TGCGCCAGCAGCCAAGAATTTCCGGACTACAATGAGCAGTTCTTC
TRBJ1-2	TRBV3-1	-	-	CASSQWADGYTF	TGTGCCAGCAGCCAATGGGCCGATGGCTACACCTTC
TRBJ2-1	TRBV20-1	-	-	CSARVGRGPYNEQFF	TGCAGTGCTAGAGTTGGGCGGGGCCCATACAATGAGCAGTTCTTC
TRBJ2-7	TRBV29-1	-	-	CSVQGQSSYEQYF	TGCAGCGTTCAAGGCCAGAGCTCCTACGAGCAGTACTTC
TRBJ2-1	TRBV7-3	few	-	CASSFAGNEQFF	TGTGCCAGCAGCTTCGCCGGCAATGAGCAGTTCTTC
TRBJ2-2	TRBV7-3	many	-	CASSSGITINTGELFF	TGTGCCAGCAGCTCGGGCATAACAATCAACACCGGGGAGCTGTTTTTT
TRBJ1-4	TRBV7-2	-	-	CASSSPTATNEKLFF	TGTGCCAGCAGTTCGCCAACTGCAACTAATGAAAAACTGTTTTTT
TRBJ1-5	TRBV24-1	-	-	CATSPGPQPQHF	TGTGCCACCAGTCCAGGGCCCCAGCCCCAGCATTTT
TRBJ2-1	TRBV18	few	-	CASSPSPKGDYNEQFF	TGTGCCAGCTCACCGAGCCCCAAGGGGGACTACAATGAGCAGTTCTTC